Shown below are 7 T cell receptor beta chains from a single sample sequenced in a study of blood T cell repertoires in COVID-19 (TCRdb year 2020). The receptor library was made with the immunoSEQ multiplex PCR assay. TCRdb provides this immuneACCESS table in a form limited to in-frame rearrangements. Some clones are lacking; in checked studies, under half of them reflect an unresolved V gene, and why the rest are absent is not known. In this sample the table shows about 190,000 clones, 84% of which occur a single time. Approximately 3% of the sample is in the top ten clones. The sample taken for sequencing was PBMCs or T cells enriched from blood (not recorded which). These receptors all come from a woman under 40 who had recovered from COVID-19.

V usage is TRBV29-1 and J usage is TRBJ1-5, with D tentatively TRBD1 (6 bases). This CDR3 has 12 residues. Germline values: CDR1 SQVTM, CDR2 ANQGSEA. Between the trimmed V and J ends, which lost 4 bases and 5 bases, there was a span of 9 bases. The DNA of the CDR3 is TGCAGCGTTGGACAGGAGGATCAGCCCCAGCATTTT. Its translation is CSVGQEDQPQHF.

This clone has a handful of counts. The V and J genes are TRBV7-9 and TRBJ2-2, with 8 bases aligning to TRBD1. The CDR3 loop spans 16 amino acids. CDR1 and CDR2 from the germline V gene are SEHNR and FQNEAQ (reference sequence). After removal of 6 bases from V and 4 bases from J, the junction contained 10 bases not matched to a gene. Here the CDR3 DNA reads TGTGCCAGCAGGACCTGGGCAGGGGGCATCACCGGGGAGCTGTTTTTT. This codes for CASRTWAGGITGELFF.

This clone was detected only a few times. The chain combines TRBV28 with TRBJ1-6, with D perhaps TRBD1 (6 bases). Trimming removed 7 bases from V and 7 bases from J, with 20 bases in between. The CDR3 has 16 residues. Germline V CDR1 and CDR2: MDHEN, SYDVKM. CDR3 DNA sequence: TGTGCCAGCACCGAACGGGGGGGCAAGGGAAATTCACCCCTCCACTTT. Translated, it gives CASTERGGKGNSPLHF.

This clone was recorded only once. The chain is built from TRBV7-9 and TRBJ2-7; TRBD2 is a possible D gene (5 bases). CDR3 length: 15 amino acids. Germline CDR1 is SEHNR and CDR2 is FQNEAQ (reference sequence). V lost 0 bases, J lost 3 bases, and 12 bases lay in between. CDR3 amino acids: CASSLALGPFYEQYF. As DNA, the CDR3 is TGTGCCAGCAGCTTAGCACTAGGGCCCTTCTACGAGCAGTACTTC.

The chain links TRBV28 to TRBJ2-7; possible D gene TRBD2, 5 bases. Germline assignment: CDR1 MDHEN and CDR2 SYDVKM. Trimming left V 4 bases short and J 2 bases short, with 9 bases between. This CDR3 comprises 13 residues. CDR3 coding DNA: TGTGCCAGCAGTTCCGGGATACCCTACGAGCAGTACGTC. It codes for CASSSGIPYEQYV.

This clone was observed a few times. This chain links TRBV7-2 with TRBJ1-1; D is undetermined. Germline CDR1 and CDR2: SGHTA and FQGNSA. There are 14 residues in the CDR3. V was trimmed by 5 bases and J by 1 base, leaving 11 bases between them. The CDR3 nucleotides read TGTGCCAGCAGCCCTATGGTCGGGAACACTGAAGCTTTCTTT. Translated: CASSPMVGNTEAFF.

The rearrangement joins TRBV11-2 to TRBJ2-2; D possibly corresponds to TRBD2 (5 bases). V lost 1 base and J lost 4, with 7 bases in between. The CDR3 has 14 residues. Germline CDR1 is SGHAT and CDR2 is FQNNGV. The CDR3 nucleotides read TGTGCCAGCAGCTTAGCGGGGAGCACCGGGGAGCTGTTTTTT. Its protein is CASSLAGSTGELFF.